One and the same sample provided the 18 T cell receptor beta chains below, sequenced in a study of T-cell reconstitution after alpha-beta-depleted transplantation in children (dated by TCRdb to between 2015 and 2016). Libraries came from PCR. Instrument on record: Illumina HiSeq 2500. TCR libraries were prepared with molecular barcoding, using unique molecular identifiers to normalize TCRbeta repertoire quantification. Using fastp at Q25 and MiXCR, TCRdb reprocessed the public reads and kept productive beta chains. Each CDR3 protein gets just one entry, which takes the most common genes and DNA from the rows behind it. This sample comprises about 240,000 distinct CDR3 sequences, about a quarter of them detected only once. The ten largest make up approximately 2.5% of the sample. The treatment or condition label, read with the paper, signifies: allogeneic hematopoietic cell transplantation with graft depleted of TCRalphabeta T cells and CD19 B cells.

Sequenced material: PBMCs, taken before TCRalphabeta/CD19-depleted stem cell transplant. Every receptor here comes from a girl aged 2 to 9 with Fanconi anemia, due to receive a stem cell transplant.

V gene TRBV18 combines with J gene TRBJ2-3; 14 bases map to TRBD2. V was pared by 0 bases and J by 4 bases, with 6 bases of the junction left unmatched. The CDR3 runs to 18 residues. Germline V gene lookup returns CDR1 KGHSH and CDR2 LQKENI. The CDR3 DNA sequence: TGTGCCAGCTCACCACCGCGGACTAGCGGGAGGCCCGCAGATACGCAGTATTTT. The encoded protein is CASSPPRTSGRPADTQYF.

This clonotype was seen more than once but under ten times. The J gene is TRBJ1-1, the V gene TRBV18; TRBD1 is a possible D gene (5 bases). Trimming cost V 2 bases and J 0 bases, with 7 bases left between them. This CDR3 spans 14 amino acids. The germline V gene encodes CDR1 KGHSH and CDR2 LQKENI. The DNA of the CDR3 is TGTGCCAGCTCACCAGCGACAGTGAACACTGAAGCTTTCTTT. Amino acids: CASSPATVNTEAFF.

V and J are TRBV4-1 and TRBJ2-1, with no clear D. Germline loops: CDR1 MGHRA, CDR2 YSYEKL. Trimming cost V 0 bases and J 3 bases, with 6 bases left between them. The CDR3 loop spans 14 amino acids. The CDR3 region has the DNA TGCGCCAGCAGCCAAGAGGGGATCTACAATGAGCAGTTCTTC. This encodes CASSQEGIYNEQFF.

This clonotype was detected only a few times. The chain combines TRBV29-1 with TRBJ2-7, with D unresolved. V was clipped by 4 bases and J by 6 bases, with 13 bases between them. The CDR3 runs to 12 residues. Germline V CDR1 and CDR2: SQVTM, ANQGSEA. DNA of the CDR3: TGCAGCGTTGTCCTAGTTCCGGGCGAGCAGTACTTC. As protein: CSVVLVPGEQYF.

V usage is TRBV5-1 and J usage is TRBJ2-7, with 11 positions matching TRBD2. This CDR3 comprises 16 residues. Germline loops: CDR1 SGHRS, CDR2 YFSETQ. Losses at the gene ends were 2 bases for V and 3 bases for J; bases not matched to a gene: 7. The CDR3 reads CASSFGSGGVNYEQYF. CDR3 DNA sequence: TGCGCCAGCAGCTTTGGTAGCGGGGGGGTAAACTACGAGCAGTACTTC.

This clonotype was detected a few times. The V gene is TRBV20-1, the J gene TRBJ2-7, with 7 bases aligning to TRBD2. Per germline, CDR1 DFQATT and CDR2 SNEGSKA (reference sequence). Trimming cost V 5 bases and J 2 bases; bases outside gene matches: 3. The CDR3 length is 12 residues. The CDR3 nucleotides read TGCAGTGCTCGGACTAGTCCCTACGAGCAGTACTTC. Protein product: CSARTSPYEQYF.

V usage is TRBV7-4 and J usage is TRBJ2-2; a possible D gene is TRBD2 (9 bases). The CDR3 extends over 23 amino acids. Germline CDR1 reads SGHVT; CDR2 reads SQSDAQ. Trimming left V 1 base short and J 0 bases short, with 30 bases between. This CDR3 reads CASSLVGQGNWIAGASNTGELFF. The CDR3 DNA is TGTGCCAGCAGCTTAGTCGGACAGGGTAATTGGATAGCGGGGGCCTCGAACACCGGGGAGCTGTTTTTT.

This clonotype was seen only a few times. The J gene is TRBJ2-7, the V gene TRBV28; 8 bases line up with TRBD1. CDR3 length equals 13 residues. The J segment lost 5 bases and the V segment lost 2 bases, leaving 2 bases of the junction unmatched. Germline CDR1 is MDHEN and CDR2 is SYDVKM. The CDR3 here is CASSLPTGDEQYF. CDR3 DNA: TGTGCCAGCAGTTTACCGACAGGGGACGAGCAGTACTTC.

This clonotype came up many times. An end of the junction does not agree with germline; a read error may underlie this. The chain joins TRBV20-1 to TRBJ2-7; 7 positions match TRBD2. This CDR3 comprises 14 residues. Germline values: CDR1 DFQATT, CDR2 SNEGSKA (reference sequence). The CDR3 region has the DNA TGCAGTGCTAGAGATGGACTAGTCTCCGACGAGCAGTACTTC. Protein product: CSARDGLVSDEQYF.

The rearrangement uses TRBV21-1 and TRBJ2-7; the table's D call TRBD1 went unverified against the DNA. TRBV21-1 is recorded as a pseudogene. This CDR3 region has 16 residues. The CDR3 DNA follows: TGTGCCAGCACCTCTATGAATGAGGGACAGTGCGACGAGCAGTACTTC. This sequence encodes CASTSMNEGQCDEQYF.

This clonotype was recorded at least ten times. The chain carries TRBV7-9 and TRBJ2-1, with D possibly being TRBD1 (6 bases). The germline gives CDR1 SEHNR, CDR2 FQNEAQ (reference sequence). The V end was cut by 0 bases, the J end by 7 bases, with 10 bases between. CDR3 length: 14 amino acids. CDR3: CASSLALTGNEQFF. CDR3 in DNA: TGTGCCAGCAGCTTAGCGCTTACAGGGAATGAGCAGTTCTTC.

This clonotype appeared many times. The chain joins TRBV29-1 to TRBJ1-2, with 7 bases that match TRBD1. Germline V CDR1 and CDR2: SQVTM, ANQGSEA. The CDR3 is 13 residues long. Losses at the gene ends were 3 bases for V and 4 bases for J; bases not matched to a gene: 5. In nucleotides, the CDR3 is TGCAGCGTTGAGGGAGGACAGGTCTATGGCTACACCTTC. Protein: CSVEGGQVYGYTF.

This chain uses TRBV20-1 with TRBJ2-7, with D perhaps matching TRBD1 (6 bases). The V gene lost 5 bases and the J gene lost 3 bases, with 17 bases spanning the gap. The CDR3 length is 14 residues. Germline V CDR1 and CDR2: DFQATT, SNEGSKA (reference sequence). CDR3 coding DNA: TGCAGTGCTCCTCTTCCCGGGACACTCTACGAGCAGTACTTC. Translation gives CSAPLPGTLYEQYF.

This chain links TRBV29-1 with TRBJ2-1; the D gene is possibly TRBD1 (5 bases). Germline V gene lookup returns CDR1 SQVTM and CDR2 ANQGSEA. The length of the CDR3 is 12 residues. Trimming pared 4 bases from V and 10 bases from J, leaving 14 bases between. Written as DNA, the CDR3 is TGCAGCGTTGTATCGGACACCTACGAGCAGTTCTTC. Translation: CSVVSDTYEQFF.

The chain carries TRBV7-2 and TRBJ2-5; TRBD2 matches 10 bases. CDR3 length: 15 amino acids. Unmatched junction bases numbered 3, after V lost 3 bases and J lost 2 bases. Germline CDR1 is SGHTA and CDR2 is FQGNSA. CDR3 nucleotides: TGTGCCAGCAGCTTCAGAGCGGGGGGGCAAGAGACCCAGTACTTC. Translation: CASSFRAGGQETQYF. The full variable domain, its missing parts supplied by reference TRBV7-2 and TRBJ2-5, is GAGVSQSPSNKVTEKGKDVELRCDPISGHTALYWYRQSLGQGLEFLIYFQGNSAPDKSGLPSDRFSAERTGGSVSTLTIQRTQQEDSAVYLCASSFRAGGQETQYFGPGTRLLVL.

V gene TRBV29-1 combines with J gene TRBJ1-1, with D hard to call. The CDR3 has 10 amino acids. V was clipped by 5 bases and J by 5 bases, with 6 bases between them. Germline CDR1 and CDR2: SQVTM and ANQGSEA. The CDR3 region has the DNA TGCAGCGTTCTGTGGACTGAAGCTTTCTTT. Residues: CSVLWTEAFF. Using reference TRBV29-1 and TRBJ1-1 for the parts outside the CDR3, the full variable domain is SAVISQKPSRDICQRGTSLTIQCQVDSQVTMMFWYRQQPGQSLTLIATANQGSEATYESGFVIDKFPISRPNLTFSTLTVSNMSPEDSSIYLCSVLWTEAFFGQGTRLTVV.

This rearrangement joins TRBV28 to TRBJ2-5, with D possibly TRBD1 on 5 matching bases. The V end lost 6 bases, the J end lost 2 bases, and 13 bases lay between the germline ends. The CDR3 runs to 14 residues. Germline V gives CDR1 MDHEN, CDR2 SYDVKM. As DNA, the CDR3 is TGTGCCAGCAGGGGCGACAGCCGACAAGAGACCCAGTACTTC. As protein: CASRGDSRQETQYF.

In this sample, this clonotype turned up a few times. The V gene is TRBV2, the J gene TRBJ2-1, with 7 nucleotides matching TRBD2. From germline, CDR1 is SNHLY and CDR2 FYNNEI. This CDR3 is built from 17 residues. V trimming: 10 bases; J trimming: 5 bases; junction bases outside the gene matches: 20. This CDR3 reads CANVPASGGPNDNEQFF. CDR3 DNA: TGTGCCAACGTGCCCGCTAGCGGAGGGCCTAATGACAATGAGCAGTTCTTC.